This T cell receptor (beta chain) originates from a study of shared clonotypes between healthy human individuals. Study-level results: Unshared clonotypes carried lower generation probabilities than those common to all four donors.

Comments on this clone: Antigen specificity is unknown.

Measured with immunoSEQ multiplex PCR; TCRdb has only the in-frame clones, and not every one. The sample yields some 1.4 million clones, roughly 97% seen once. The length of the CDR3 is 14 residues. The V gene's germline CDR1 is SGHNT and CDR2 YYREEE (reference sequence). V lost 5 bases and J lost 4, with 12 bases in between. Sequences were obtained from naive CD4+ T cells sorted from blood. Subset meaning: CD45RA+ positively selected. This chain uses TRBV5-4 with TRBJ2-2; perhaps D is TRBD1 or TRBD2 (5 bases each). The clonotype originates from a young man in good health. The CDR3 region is CASSMAGSTGELFF. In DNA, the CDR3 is TGTGCCAGCAGTATGGCAGGGAGCACCGGGGAGCTGTTTTTT.